The 30 T cell receptor beta chains in this list originate from one sample, sequenced in a study of cytomegalovirus exposure and HLA in healthy donors. Primers included in the PCR were 60 Vbeta and 13 Jbeta primers. Clones were sequenced by immunoSEQ multiplex PCR, and TCRdb holds only the in-frame ones, with some missing. The table has approximately 190,000 clones, about 70% seen once. Sequencing was performed on PBMCs. The receptor source for this set is a woman under 40 in good health and CMV-seronegative.

This clone was detected only a few times. The chain carries TRBV5-4 and TRBJ2-1; possible D gene TRBD2, 7 bases. Germline-derived CDR1 and CDR2 are SGHNT and YYREEE (reference sequence). The CDR3 length is 15 residues. The V end lost 0 bases, the J end lost 5 bases, and 12 bases lay between the germline ends. Here the CDR3 reads CASSLGGGADNEQFF. The CDR3 bases are TGTGCCAGCAGCTTGGGTGGGGGGGCTGACAATGAGCAGTTCTTC.

The J gene is TRBJ2-7, the V gene TRBV7-2, with 9 bases identical to TRBD1. CDR1 is SGHTA, CDR2 FQGNSA, per germline. V trimming: 2 bases; J trimming: 2 bases; junction bases outside the gene matches: 7. The CDR3 consists of 16 residues. CDR3 nucleotides: TGTGCCAGCAGCTTAACAGCCGGGACAGGGACCTACGAGCAGTACTTC. Amino acids: CASSLTAGTGTYEQYF.

The chain combines TRBV25-1 with TRBJ2-1; 11 bases agree with TRBD2. From germline, CDR1 is MGHDK and CDR2 SYGVNS. Trimming removed 7 bases from V and 7 bases from J; junction bases left unmatched: 9. The CDR3 covers 15 residues. This CDR3 reads CASMSSGRIGNEQFF. The CDR3 DNA sequence: TGTGCCAGCATGTCTAGCGGGAGGATAGGAAATGAGCAGTTCTTC. Filled out from reference TRBV25-1 and TRBJ2-1, the complete variable domain reads EADIYQTPRYLVIGTGKKITLECSQTMGHDKMYWYQQDPGMELHLIHYSYGVNSTEKGDLSSESTVSRIRTEHFPLTLESARPSHTSQYLCASMSSGRIGNEQFFGPGTRLTVL.

The rearrangement joins TRBV2 to TRBJ1-1; TRBD1 agrees at 10 bases. The CDR3 contains 15 residues. V was pared by 6 bases and J by 3 bases, with 7 bases of the junction left unmatched. Germline values: CDR1 SNHLY, CDR2 FYNNEI. CDR3 amino acids: CASRRTGTGDTEAFF. In DNA, the CDR3 is TGTGCCAGCAGGAGAACCGGGACAGGGGACACTGAAGCTTTCTTT.

The chain couples TRBV19 to TRBJ2-5; 9 bases fit TRBD1. Germline V gives CDR1 LNHDA, CDR2 SQIVND (reference sequence). The CDR3 contains 14 residues. V shed 6 bases, J shed 7 bases, and the junction held 9 bases outside the gene matches. The CDR3 sequence: CASRSTGGMGTQYF. For the CDR3, the DNA is TGTGCCAGTAGGTCGACAGGGGGTATGGGGACCCAGTACTTC.

The rearrangement uses TRBV7-2 and TRBJ2-3, with 8 bases aligning to TRBD1. The V gene's germline CDR1 is SGHTA and CDR2 FQGNSA. V was clipped by 4 bases and J by 5 bases; unmatched bases: 5. This CDR3 has 14 amino acids. The CDR3 sequence: CASSSDRAKDTQYF. CDR3 nucleotide sequence: TGTGCCAGCAGCTCGGACAGGGCTAAAGATACGCAGTATTTT.

The chain joins TRBV7-9 to TRBJ1-2; the D gene is possibly TRBD1 (5 bases). Looked up from germline, CDR1 is SEHNR and CDR2 is FQNEAQ (reference sequence). The length of the CDR3 is 14 residues. The V gene lost 6 bases and the J gene lost 2 bases, with 13 bases spanning the gap. CDR3 in amino acids: CASRPAQGNYGYTF. The CDR3 nucleotides read TGTGCCAGCAGACCTGCCCAGGGAAACTATGGCTACACCTTC.

Notes on this clone: This sample includes further DNA sequences coding for the same CDR3. The chain carries TRBV19 and TRBJ2-1; TRBD1 agrees at 8 bases. The CDR3 totals 12 residues. Germline CDR1 and CDR2: LNHDA and SQIVND (reference sequence). J lost 12 bases, V lost 4 bases, and 5 bases had no gene match. The CDR3 protein is CASSRQGARQFF. CDR3 sequence (DNA): TGTGCCAGTAGTAGGCAGGGGGCTCGGCAGTTCTTC.

This chain connects TRBV29-1 to TRBJ2-1, with a weak D call TRBD2 (5 bases). The CDR3 consists of 14 residues. V was shortened by 2 bases and J by 6 bases, with 14 bases between the two germline ends. Germline-derived CDR1 and CDR2 are SQVTM and ANQGSEA. CDR3 nucleotide sequence: TGCAGCGTTGAATACGCGGGCCCGGTCAATGAGCAGTTCTTC. Translation: CSVEYAGPVNEQFF.

This clone was recorded a few times. V and J are TRBV2 and TRBJ1-5; 9 nucleotides agree with TRBD1. The CDR3 length is 14 residues. Germline V CDR1 and CDR2: SNHLY, FYNNEI. V was pared by 5 bases and J by 4 bases, with 3 bases of the junction left unmatched. The CDR3 sequence: CASSSDRGNQPQHF. CDR3 coding DNA: TGTGCCAGCAGTTCGGACAGGGGAAATCAGCCCCAGCATTTT. The whole variable domain, remainder taken from reference TRBV2 and TRBJ1-5, is EPEVTQTPSHQVTQMGQEVILRCVPISNHLYFYWYRQILGQKVEFLVSFYNNEISEKSEIFDDQFSVERPDGSNFTLKIRSTKLEDSAMYFCASSSDRGNQPQHFGDGTRLSIL.

CDR3 bases: TGTGCCAGCAGCTTGCTCGCCTACAATGAGCAGTTCTTC. Protein: CASSLLAYNEQFF. This chain links TRBV5-4 with TRBJ2-1; D unclear. V lost 1 base, J lost 2 bases, and 4 bases lay in between. This CDR3 contains 13 residues. Germline V gene data show CDR1 as SGHNT and CDR2 as YYREEE (reference sequence).

The sample holds a few counts of this clone. The chain is built from TRBV15 and TRBJ2-3, with 16 nucleotides matching TRBD2. In germline, CDR1 is LNHNV, CDR2 YYDKDF (reference sequence). The CDR3 length is 15 residues. V lost 5 bases to trimming and J lost 4 bases; unmatched junction nucleotides: 0. CDR3 protein: CATSGTSGGADTQYF. CDR3 DNA sequence: TGTGCCACCAGCGGGACTAGCGGGGGGGCAGATACGCAGTATTTT.

This clone appeared a single time. One end of the junction is discordant with germline, which a read error may explain. In DNA form, the CDR3 reads TGTGCCAGCAGTCGGGACAGCCGCTACTATGGGTACACCTTC. Its protein product is CASSRDSRYYGYTF. The chain employs TRBV2 and TRBJ1-2; 7 bases fit TRBD1. The CDR3 sequence is 14 residues long. Germline V gene data show CDR1 as SNHLY and CDR2 as FYNNEI.

This clone was observed once. This chain uses TRBV4-1 with TRBJ2-7, with a tentative D call TRBD1 (5 bases). Germline V gene lookup returns CDR1 MGHRA and CDR2 YSYEKL. Deletions cut 1 base from V and 4 bases from J, with 11 bases between. The CDR3 spans 14 residues. The CDR3 here is CASSQAIRVYEQYF. In nucleotides, the CDR3 is TGCGCCAGCAGCCAAGCTATCAGGGTTTACGAGCAGTACTTC.

The genes are TRBV7-2 and TRBJ1-1, with D maybe TRBD1 (5 bases). The CDR3 has 13 amino acids. Trimming removed 3 bases from V and 7 bases from J, with 12 bases in between. Germline values: CDR1 SGHTA, CDR2 FQGNSA. CDR3 sequence reads: CASSLGGEFEAFF. CDR3 bases: TGTGCCAGCAGCTTGGGAGGGGAATTTGAAGCTTTCTTT. The variable domain in full, completed from reference TRBV7-2 and TRBJ1-1, reads GAGVSQSPSNKVTEKGKDVELRCDPISGHTALYWYRQSLGQGLEFLIYFQGNSAPDKSGLPSDRFSAERTGGSVSTLTIQRTQQEDSAVYLCASSLGGEFEAFFGQGTRLTVV.

The V call is TRBV5-1, the J call TRBJ2-7, with TRBD1 matching over 11 bases. Germline V CDR1 and CDR2: SGHRS, YFSETQ. CDR3 length: 14 residues. J lost 6 bases, V lost 2 bases, and 4 bases had no gene match. The DNA for the CDR3 is TGCGCCAGCAGCTTACCGGGACAGGGGGGCGAGCAGTACTTC. This encodes CASSLPGQGGEQYF.

J is TRBJ2-6 and V is TRBV30; unclear D gene. Per germline, CDR1 GTSNPN and CDR2 SVGIG (reference sequence). Trimming stripped 0 bases from V and 0 bases from J, with 6 bases between. The CDR3 is 15 residues long. Here the CDR3 DNA reads TGTGCCTGGAGTGTAATTAGCTCTGGGGCCAACGTCCTGACTTTC. Its protein is CAWSVISSGANVLTF.

This chain connects TRBV13 to TRBJ2-7; 14 bases are a match to TRBD2. The CDR3 runs to 15 residues. CDR1 is PRHDT and CDR2 is FYEKMQ in the germline V gene (reference sequence). Germline trimming cut 5 bases from V and 4 bases from J; bases unmatched to any gene: 4. The CDR3 DNA follows: TGTGCCAGCAGCCAGGGACTAGCGGGAGAGTACGAGCAGTACTTC. This gives the protein CASSQGLAGEYEQYF.

V is TRBV28 and J is TRBJ1-3; 8 nucleotides align to TRBD1. The CDR3 loop spans 16 amino acids. Germline V CDR1 and CDR2: MDHEN, SYDVKM. The junction had 6 bases not matched to a gene; V was cut back by 5 bases and J by 0 bases. CDR3 sequence reads: CASSNPGQVSGNTIYF. The CDR3 DNA reads as TGTGCCAGCAGTAACCCGGGACAGGTCTCTGGAAACACCATATATTTT.

The genes are TRBV2 and TRBJ1-4; TRBD1 matches 7 bases. The V segment lost 10 bases and the J segment 6 bases; nucleotides outside the gene matches: 8. Germline V gene sequence: CDR1 SNHLY, CDR2 FYNNEI. The CDR3 sequence is 13 residues long. The CDR3: CATRQGGDEKLFF. The CDR3, as DNA: TGTGCCACTAGACAGGGAGGCGATGAAAAACTGTTTTTT. The variable domain in full, completed from reference TRBV2 and TRBJ1-4, reads EPEVTQTPSHQVTQMGQEVILRCVPISNHLYFYWYRQILGQKVEFLVSFYNNEISEKSEIFDDQFSVERPDGSNFTLKIRSTKLEDSAMYFCATRQGGDEKLFFGSGTQLSVL.

The chain recombines TRBV9 with TRBJ1-1; D is perhaps TRBD1 (5 bases). The germline V gene encodes CDR1 SGDLS and CDR2 YYNGEE. There are 16 residues in the CDR3. V gave up 0 bases and J gave up 1 base, with 13 bases separating them. CDR3 in DNA: TGTGCCAGCAGCGTAGCTGCAAGCGGGGGGAACACTGAAGCTTTCTTT. The encoded protein is CASSVAASGGNTEAFF.

The chain uses TRBV11-2 and TRBJ1-4, with a weak D call TRBD1 (6 bases). The CDR3 has 17 amino acids. From germline, CDR1 is SGHAT and CDR2 FQNNGV. The ends were cut back, 5 bases at V and 3 bases at J, with 19 bases in the middle. The CDR3 region is CASSPLSRGAANEKLFF. Here the CDR3 DNA reads TGTGCCAGCAGCCCTCTAAGCAGGGGCGCGGCTAATGAAAAACTGTTTTTT. The full variable domain, with the rest looked up from reference TRBV11-2 and TRBJ1-4, is EAGVAQSPRYKIIEKRQSVAFWCNPISGHATLYWYQQILGQGPKLLIQFQNNGVVDDSQLPKDRFSAERLKGVDSTLKIQPAKLEDSAVYLCASSPLSRGAANEKLFFGSGTQLSVL.

The chain uses TRBV11-3 and TRBJ2-3, with 7 bases aligning to TRBD2. With 3 bases clipped from V and 4 bases from J, the junction kept 7 bases outside the gene matches. In germline, CDR1 is SGHNT, CDR2 YENEEA. The CDR3 sequence is 15 residues long. The CDR3 reads CASSLAGEDADTQYF. The DNA of the CDR3 is TGTGCCAGCAGCTTGGCGGGAGAGGATGCAGATACGCAGTATTTT.

The CDR3 DNA reads as TGTGCCAGCAGTGATTCCCTTCACAGGGGGAACACTGAAGCTTTCTTT. Its protein is CASSDSLHRGNTEAFF. The rearrangement links TRBV6-1 to TRBJ1-1; 7 bases are shared with TRBD1. The germline V gene encodes CDR1 MNHNS and CDR2 SASEGT. This CDR3 is 16 amino acids long. J gave up 1 base and V 3 bases, and 8 bases lay outside the gene matches.

This clone was recorded a few times. This sequence joins TRBV5-6 and TRBJ1-1, with 7 positions matching TRBD1. With 2 bases clipped from V and 11 bases from J, the junction kept 12 bases outside the gene matches. The CDR3 has 14 residues. The germline CDR1 and CDR2 sequences are SGHDT and YYEEEE. For the CDR3, the DNA is TGTGCCAGCAGCTTCGGGACAGCCGAACTGGAGGCTTTCTTT. Protein product: CASSFGTAELEAFF.

Here the CDR3 reads CSVERGGNTEAFF. The CDR3 DNA sequence: TGCAGCGTTGAACGTGGAGGGAACACTGAAGCTTTCTTT. This chain uses TRBV29-1 with TRBJ1-1; D gene unclear. The ends were cut back, 2 bases at V and 1 base at J, with 8 bases in the middle. There are 13 residues in the CDR3. The germline CDR1 and CDR2 sequences are SQVTM and ANQGSEA.

This clone is termed medium-sized. V gene TRBV25-1 combines with J gene TRBJ1-5, with TRBD1 identical over 9 bases. CDR3 length: 17 amino acids. Germline loops: CDR1 MGHDK, CDR2 SYGVNS. The J segment lost 2 bases and the V segment lost 6 bases, leaving 11 bases of the junction unmatched. CDR3 nucleotides: TGTGCCAGCAGCCCGAGGGGACAGGGTAGCGGCAATCAGCCCCAGCATTTT. Translation: CASSPRGQGSGNQPQHF.

This clone was seen a few times. The chain carries TRBV2 and TRBJ2-1; TRBD1 aligns across 7 bases. V was pared by 6 bases and J by 0 bases, with 11 bases of the junction left unmatched. There are 17 residues in the CDR3. CDR1 is SNHLY, CDR2 FYNNEI, per germline. CDR3 bases: TGTGCCAGCAGCCCTACCCATACAGGGGCCTCCTACAATGAGCAGTTCTTC. It yields the protein CASSPTHTGASYNEQFF.

This clone was recorded only once. This sequence joins TRBV14 and TRBJ2-7, with unresolved D. CDR3 size: 15 residues. V was trimmed by 1 base and J by 4 bases, leaving 14 bases between them. Germline assignment: CDR1 SGHDN and CDR2 FVKESK. The CDR3 is CASSQVVGRIYEQYF. Written as DNA, the CDR3 is TGTGCCAGCAGCCAAGTAGTGGGCCGTATTTACGAGCAGTACTTC.

This clone was seen only once. The rearrangement uses TRBV9 and TRBJ2-7, with 9 nucleotides matching TRBD2. This CDR3 has 14 residues. Trimming cost V 1 base and J 2 bases; bases outside gene matches: 1. Germline V gene lookup returns CDR1 SGDLS and CDR2 YYNGEE. The CDR3: CASSVIAGAYEQYF. For the CDR3, the DNA is TGTGCCAGCAGCGTAATAGCGGGAGCCTACGAGCAGTACTTC.